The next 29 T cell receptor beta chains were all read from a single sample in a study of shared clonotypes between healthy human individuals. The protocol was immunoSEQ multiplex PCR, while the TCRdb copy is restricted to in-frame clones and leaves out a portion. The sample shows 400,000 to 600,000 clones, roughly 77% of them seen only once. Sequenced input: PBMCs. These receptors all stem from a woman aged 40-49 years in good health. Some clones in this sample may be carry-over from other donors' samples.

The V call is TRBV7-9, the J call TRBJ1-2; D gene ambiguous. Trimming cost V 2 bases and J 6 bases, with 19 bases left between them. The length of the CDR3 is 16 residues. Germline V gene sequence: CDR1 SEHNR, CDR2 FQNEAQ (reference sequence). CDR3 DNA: TGTGCCAGCAGCTTATCCAGGCGCTCTGCCGTGGATGGCTACACCTTC. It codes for CASSLSRRSAVDGYTF.

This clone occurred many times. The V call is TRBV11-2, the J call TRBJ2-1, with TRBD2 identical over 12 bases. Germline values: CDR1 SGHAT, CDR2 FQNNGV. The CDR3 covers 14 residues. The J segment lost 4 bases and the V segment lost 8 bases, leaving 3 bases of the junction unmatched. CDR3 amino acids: CASQTSGRYNEQFF. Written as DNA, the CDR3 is TGTGCCAGCCAGACTAGCGGGAGATACAATGAGCAGTTCTTC.

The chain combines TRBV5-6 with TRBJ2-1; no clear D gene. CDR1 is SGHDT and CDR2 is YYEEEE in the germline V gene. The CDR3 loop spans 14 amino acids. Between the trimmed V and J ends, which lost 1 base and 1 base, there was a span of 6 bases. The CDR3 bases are TGTGCCAGCAGCTTGCAGGTGTCCTACAATGAGCAGTTCTTC. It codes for CASSLQVSYNEQFF.

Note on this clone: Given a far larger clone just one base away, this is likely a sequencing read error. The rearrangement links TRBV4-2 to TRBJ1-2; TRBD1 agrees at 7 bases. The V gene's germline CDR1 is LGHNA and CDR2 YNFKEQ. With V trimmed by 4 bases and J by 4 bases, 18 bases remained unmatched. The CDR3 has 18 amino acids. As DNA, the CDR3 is TGTGCCAGCAGCCGCGCCACCCCTGACAGGGTTCCTGGCTATGGCTACACCTTC. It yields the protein CASSRATPDRVPGYGYTF.

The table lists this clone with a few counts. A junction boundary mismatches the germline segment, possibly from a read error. This CDR3 reads CASKGTGGSHEQYF. Written as DNA, the CDR3 is TGTGCCAGCAAAGGGACAGGGGGCTCCCACGAGCAGTACTTC. The J gene is TRBJ2-5, the V gene TRBV28, with 12 bases identical to TRBD1. The last part of the DNA fits TRBJ2-7 better; the J call may be wrong. Per germline, CDR1 MDHEN and CDR2 SYDVKM. The CDR3 has 14 amino acids.

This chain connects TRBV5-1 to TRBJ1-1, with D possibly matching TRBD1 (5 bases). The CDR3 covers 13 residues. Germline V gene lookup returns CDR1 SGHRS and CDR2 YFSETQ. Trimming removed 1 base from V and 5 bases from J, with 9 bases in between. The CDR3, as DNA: TGCGCCAGCAGCTTGAACCAGGGTACTGAAGCTTTCTTT. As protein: CASSLNQGTEAFF.

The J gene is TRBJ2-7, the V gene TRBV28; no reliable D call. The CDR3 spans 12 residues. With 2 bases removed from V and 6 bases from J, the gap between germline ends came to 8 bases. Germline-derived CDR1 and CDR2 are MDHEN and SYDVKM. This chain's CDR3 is CASSLELTEQYF. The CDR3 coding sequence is TGTGCCAGCAGTTTAGAACTGACCGAGCAGTACTTC. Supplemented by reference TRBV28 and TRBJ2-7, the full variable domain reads DVKVTQSSRYLVKRTGEKVFLECVQDMDHENMFWYRQDPGLGLRLIYFSYDVKMKEKGDIPEGYSVSREKKERFSLILESASTNQTSMYLCASSLELTEQYFGPGTRLTVT.

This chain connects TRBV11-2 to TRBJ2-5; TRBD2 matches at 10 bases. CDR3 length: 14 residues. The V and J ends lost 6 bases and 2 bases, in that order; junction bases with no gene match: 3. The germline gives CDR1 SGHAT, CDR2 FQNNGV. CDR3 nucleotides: TGTGCCAGCAGACCGACTAGCGGGCAAGAGACCCAGTACTTC. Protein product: CASRPTSGQETQYF. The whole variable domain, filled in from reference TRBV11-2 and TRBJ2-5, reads EAGVAQSPRYKIIEKRQSVAFWCNPISGHATLYWYQQILGQGPKLLIQFQNNGVVDDSQLPKDRFSAERLKGVDSTLKIQPAKLEDSAVYLCASRPTSGQETQYFGPGTRLLVL.

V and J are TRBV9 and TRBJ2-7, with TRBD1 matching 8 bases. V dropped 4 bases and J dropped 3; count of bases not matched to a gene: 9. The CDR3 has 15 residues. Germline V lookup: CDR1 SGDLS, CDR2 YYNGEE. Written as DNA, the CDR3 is TGTGCCAGCAGCCCCAGCCAGGGGGCTTACTACGAGCAGTACTTC. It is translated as CASSPSQGAYYEQYF.

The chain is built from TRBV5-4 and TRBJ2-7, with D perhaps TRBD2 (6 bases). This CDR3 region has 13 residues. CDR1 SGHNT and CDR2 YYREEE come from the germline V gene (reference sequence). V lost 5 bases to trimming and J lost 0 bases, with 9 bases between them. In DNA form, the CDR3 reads TGTGCCAGCAGTTCGGGGGTCTCCTACGAGCAGTACTTC. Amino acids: CASSSGVSYEQYF.

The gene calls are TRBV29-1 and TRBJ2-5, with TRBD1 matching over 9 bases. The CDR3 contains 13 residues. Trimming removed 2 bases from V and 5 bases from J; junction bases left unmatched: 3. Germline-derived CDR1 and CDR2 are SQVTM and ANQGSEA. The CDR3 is CSVERQGGETQYF. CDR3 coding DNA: TGCAGCGTTGAAAGACAGGGGGGGGAGACCCAGTACTTC.

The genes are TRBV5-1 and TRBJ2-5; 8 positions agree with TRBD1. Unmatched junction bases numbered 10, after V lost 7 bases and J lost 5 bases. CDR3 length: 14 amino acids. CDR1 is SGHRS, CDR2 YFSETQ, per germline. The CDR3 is CASRSTGEGETQYF. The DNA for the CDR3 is TGCGCCAGCCGTTCGACAGGGGAAGGGGAGACCCAGTACTTC.

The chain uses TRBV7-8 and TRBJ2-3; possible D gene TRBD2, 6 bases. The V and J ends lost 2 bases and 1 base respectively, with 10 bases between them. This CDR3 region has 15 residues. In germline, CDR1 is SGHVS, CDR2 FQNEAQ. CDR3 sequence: CASSLLSSGTDTQYF. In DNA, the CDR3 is TGTGCCAGCAGCTTATTATCTAGCGGCACAGATACGCAGTATTTT.

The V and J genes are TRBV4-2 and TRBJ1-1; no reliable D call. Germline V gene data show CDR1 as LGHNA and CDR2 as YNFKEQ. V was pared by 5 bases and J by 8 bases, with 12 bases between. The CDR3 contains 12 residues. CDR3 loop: CASSLKRREAFF. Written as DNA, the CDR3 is TGTGCCAGCAGCTTAAAGAGAAGGGAAGCTTTCTTT.

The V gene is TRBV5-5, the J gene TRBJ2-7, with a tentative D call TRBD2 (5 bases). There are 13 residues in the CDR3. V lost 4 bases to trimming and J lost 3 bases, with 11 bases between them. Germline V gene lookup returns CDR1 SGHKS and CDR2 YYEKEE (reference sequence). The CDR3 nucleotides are TGTGCCAGCAGCCGCGACGGAGGCTACGAGCAGTACTTC. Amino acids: CASSRDGGYEQYF.

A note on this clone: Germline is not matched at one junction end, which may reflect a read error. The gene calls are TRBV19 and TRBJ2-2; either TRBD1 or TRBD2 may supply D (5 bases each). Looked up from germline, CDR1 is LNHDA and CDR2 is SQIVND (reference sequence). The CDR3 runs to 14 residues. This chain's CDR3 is CASSIGTGTGELFF. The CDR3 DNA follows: TGTGCCAGTAGCATAGGGACGGGGACCGGGGAGCTGTTTTTT.

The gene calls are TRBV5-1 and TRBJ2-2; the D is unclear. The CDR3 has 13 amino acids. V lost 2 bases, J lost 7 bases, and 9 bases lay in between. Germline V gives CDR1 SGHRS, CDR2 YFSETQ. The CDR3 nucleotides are TGCGCCAGCAGCTTCAAAGGAGACGGGGAGCTGTTTTTT. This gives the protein CASSFKGDGELFF.

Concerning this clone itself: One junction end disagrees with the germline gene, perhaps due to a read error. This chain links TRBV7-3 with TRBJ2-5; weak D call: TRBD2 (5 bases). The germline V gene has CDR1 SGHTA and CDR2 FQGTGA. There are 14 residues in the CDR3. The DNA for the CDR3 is TGTGCCAGCAGCGTAACCCCCCCGGGATCGACCCAGTACTTC. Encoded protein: CASSVTPPGSTQYF.

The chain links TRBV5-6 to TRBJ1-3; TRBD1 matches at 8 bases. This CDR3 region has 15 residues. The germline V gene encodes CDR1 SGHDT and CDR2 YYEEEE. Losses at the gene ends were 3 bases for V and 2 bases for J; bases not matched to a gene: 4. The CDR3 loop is CASSSRTGPGNTIYF. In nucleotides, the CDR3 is TGTGCCAGCAGCTCAAGGACAGGGCCTGGAAACACCATATATTTT.

This CDR3 is CASSFRLDSLTYEQYF. In DNA, the CDR3 is TGTGCCAGCAGTTTCCGGCTCGACAGCCTAACCTACGAGCAGTACTTC. The chain links TRBV28 to TRBJ2-7; tentative D call: TRBD1 (5 bases). Germline CDR1 MDHEN, CDR2 SYDVKM. V lost 3 bases and J lost 2, with 17 bases in between. The CDR3 is 16 residues long.

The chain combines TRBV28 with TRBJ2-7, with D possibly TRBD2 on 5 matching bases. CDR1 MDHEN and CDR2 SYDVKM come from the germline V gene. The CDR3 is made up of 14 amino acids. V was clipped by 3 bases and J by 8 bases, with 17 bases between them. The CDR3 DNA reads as TGTGCCAGCAGTTTTGTTCAAGCGGATCGGCAGCAGTACTTC. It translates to CASSFVQADRQQYF.

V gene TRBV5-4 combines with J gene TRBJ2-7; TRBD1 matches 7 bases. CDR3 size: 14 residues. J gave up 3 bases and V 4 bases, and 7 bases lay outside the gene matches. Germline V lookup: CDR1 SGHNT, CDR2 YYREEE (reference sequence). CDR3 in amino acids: CASSSRQGNYEQYF. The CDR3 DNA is TGTGCCAGCAGCAGTCGACAGGGAAACTACGAGCAGTACTTC.

This CDR3 is CASSFDSPRKYEQFF. The DNA of the CDR3 is TGTGCCAGCAGCTTCGACTCACCTCGGAAATATGAGCAGTTCTTC. This chain connects TRBV7-2 to TRBJ2-1; D unclear. V was clipped by 3 bases and J by 8 bases, with 17 bases between them. Germline CDR1 SGHTA, CDR2 FQGNSA. The CDR3 runs 15 residues.

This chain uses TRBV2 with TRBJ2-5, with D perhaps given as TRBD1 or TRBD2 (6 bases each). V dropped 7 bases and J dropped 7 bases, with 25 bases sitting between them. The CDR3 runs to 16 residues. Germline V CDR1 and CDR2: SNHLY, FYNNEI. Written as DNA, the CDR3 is TGTGCCAGCACCTCGCCAGGGGTCCTTAGCGGTTCGACCCAGTACTTC. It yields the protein CASTSPGVLSGSTQYF.

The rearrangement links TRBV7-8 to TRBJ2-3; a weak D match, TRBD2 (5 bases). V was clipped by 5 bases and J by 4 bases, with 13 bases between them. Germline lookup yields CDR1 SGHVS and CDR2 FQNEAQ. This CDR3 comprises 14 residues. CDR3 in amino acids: CASSPRRVPDTQYF. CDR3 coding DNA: TGTGCCAGCAGCCCCCGGCGGGTTCCAGATACGCAGTATTTT. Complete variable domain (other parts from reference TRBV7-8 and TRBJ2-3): GAGVSQSPRYKVAKRGQDVALRCDPISGHVSLFWYQQALGQGPEFLTYFQNEAQLDKSGLPSDRFFAERPEGSVSTLKIQRTQQEDSAVYLCASSPRRVPDTQYFGPGTRLTVL.

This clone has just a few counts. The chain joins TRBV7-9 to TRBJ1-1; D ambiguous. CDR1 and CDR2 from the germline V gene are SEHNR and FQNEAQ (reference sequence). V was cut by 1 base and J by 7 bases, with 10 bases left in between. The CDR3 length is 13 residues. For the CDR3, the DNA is TGTGCCAGCAGCTTAGTACCTTTCCGTGAAGCTTTCTTT. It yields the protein CASSLVPFREAFF.

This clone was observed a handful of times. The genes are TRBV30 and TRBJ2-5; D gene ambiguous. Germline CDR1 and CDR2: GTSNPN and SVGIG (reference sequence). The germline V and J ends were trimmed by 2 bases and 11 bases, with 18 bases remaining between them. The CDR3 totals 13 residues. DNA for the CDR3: TGTGCCTGGAGTATTGCTACCCCGGGTGAGCAGTACTTC. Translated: CAWSIATPGEQYF.

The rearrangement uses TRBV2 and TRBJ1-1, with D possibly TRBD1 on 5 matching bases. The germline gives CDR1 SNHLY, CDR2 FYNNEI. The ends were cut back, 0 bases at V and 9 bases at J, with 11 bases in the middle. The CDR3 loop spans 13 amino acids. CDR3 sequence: CASSEALGGKAFF. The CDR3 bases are TGTGCCAGCAGTGAAGCGCTCGGGGGTAAAGCTTTCTTT. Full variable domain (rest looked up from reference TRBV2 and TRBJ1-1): EPEVTQTPSHQVTQMGQEVILRCVPISNHLYFYWYRQILGQKVEFLVSFYNNEISEKSEIFDDQFSVERPDGSNFTLKIRSTKLEDSAMYFCASSEALGGKAFFGQGTRLTVV.

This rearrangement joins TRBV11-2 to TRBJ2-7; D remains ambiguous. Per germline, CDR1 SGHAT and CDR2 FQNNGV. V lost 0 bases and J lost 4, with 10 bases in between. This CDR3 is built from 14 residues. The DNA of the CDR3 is TGTGCCAGCAGCTTAGATCCGACATCGTACGAGCAGTACTTC. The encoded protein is CASSLDPTSYEQYF.